This TCR beta chain is drawn from a study of patients and donors after allogeneic stem cell transplantation. The CDR3 has 13 amino acids. V lost 5 bases to trimming and J lost 7 bases, with 11 bases between them. Germline assignment: CDR1 SEHNR and CDR2 FQNEAQ (reference sequence). Each CDR3 protein is one row after TCRdb ran MiXCR on the RT-PCR reads. Of some 960,000 distinct CDR3 sequences in the sample, approximately 19% were seen once. Material for sequencing was blood, either unsorted or a sorted T cell fraction (not recorded which). The rearrangement joins TRBV7-9 to TRBJ1-4; tentatively, D is TRBD1 (5 bases). This TCR derives from a human donor who was either an allogeneic HSCT recipient or a stem cell or donor lymphocyte infusion donor (not recorded which). It is not recorded whose cells these are; they may come from a transplant donor. The CDR3 DNA reads as TGTGCCAGCAGCGACTACAGGATTGAAAAACTGTTTTTT. Its translation: CASSDYRIEKLFF.